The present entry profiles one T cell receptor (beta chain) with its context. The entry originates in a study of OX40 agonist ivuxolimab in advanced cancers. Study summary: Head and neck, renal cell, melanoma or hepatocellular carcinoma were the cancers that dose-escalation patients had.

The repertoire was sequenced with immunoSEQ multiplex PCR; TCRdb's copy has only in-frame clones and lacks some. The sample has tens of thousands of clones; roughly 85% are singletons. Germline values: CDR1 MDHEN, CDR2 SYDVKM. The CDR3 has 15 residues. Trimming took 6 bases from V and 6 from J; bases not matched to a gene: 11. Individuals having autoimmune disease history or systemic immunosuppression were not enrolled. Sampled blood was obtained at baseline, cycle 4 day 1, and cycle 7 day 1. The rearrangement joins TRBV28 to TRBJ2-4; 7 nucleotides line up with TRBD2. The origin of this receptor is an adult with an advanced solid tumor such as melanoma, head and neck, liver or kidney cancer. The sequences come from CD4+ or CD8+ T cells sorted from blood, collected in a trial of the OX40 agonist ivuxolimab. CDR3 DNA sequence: TGTGCCAGCAGCCCCTCCGGGGAGGGACGAAACATTCAGTACTTC. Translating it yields CASSPSGEGRNIQYF.